This T cell receptor (beta chain) originates from a study of cytomegalovirus exposure and HLA in healthy donors. Study as a whole: A previous analysis identified around 120 million unique TCR beta sequences derived from around 200 million T cells.

This clone was observed a handful of times. The antigen is unknown. Overall study results and limits: Using a false discovery rate of 0.05, a later analysis showed that fewer than 20,000 TCR beta sequences were associated with HLA alleles. TCR beta V segments were, for the most part, productive about 87% or about 30% of the time in an earlier analysis.

The PCR had 60 Vbeta and 13 Jbeta primers. Sequencing used immunoSEQ multiplex PCR; TCRdb keeps in-frame clones, though not all of them. Among 100,000 to 150,000 clones listed, approximately 10% were seen once. J was trimmed by 5 bases and V by 5 bases; bases with no gene match: 4. The CDR3 covers 13 residues. Germline V gene data show CDR1 as SGHRS and CDR2 as YFSETQ. The clonotype comes from a woman aged 18 to 35 in good health and CMV-seropositive. Input material: PBMCs. The V call is TRBV5-1, the J call TRBJ2-1; 7 nucleotides agree with TRBD2. CDR3 protein: CASRGSGNNEQFF. The CDR3 DNA is TGCGCCAGCAGGGGCAGCGGGAACAATGAGCAGTTCTTC.